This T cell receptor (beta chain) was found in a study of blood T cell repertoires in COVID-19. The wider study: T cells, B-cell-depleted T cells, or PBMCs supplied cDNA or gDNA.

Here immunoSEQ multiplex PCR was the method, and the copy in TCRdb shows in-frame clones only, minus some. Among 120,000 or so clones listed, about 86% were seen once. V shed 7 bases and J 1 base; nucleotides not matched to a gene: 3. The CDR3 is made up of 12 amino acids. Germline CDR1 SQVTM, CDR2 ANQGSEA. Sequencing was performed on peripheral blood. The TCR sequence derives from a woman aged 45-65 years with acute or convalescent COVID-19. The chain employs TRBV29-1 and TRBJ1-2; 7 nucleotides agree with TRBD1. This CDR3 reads CSAGQFNYGYTF. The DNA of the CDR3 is TGCAGCGCGGGACAGTTTAACTATGGCTACACCTTC.